The 11 T cell receptor beta chains below all came from one sample that was sequenced in a study of Graves' ophthalmopathy and Graves' hyperthyroidism. Beta-chain TCR CDR3 regions were amplified from RNA transcripts. The first round was an RT-PCR with HTBI primers, and the second round was a multiplex PCR. TCRdb called the multiplex PCR reads again in MiXCR, with one record for every CDR3 protein. The top ten clones hold more than 9.5% of a sample with around 1.1 million distinct CDR3 sequences, approximately 35% of them seen once. Sequenced input: peripheral blood or thyroid tissue (not recorded which). The receptors were sampled from an adult man with Graves' hyperthyroidism.

This clonotype was recorded once. The DNA of the CDR3 is TGTGCCATCAGTGCGCAGGGGAGGGCCCGCGGGGGGCAGTACTTC. This translates into CAISAQGRARGGQYF. The genes are TRBV10-3 and TRBJ2-7; D perhaps matches TRBD2 (7 bases). CDR3 length: 15 amino acids. V was clipped by 4 bases and J by 9 bases, with 22 bases between them. Germline-derived CDR1 and CDR2 are ENHRY and SYGVKD.

This clonotype was found a few times. The J gene is TRBJ1-2, the V gene TRBV4-1, with TRBD1 as a possible D gene (5 bases). Trimming pared 4 bases from V and 3 bases from J, leaving 15 bases between. The CDR3 spans 15 residues. Germline V gene lookup returns CDR1 MGHRA and CDR2 YSYEKL. Here the CDR3 DNA reads TGCGCCAGCAGCCGACTCCACCGGGGCGACTATGGCTACACCTTC. This translates into CASSRLHRGDYGYTF.

This clonotype was seen ten or more times. This CDR3 is CASSVPGGDGYTF. CDR3 in DNA: TGTGCCAGCAGCGTTCCCGGGGGCGATGGCTACACCTTC. The gene calls are TRBV12-3 or TRBV12-4 and TRBJ1-2; a weak D match, TRBD1 (6 bases). The CDR3 loop spans 13 amino acids. Trimming took off 6 bases at V and 6 bases at J, with 14 bases between the two ends.

The chain is built from TRBV11-2 and TRBJ2-2, with a possible D match to TRBD2 (5 bases). This CDR3 is 17 amino acids long. The V gene's germline CDR1 is SGHAT and CDR2 FQNNGV. The ends were cut back, 6 bases at V and 1 base at J, with 18 bases in the middle. CDR3 residues: CASRSRVGPGNTGELFF. CDR3 DNA: TGTGCCAGCAGGTCGAGGGTCGGTCCAGGGAACACCGGGGAGCTGTTTTTT.

The table lists this clonotype with a few counts. The rearrangement links TRBV12-5 to TRBJ2-2; no reliable D call. This CDR3 has 14 amino acids. V dropped 1 base and J dropped 0 bases, with 3 bases sitting between them. Germline V gene sequence: CDR1 LGHNT, CDR2 FRNRAP. Written as DNA, the CDR3 is TGTGCTAGTGGTTTGGGCGCGAACACCGGGGAGCTGTTTTTT. Translation gives CASGLGANTGELFF.

In this sample, this clonotype turned up a few times. The V call is TRBV4-1, the J call TRBJ1-1; the match to TRBD1 covers 7 bases. CDR3 length equals 15 residues. Germline lookup yields CDR1 MGHRA and CDR2 YSYEKL. Trimming removed 4 bases from V and 0 bases from J; junction bases left unmatched: 5. The CDR3 sequence: CASSPLTGLNTEAFF. The CDR3 DNA reads TGCGCCAGCAGCCCGTTGACAGGGTTGAACACTGAAGCTTTCTTT.

V gene TRBV2 combines with J gene TRBJ1-2; the D gene is possibly TRBD1 (5 bases). The CDR3 has 13 amino acids. Germline V gene data show CDR1 as SNHLY and CDR2 as FYNNEI. V lost 3 bases to trimming and J lost 5 bases, with 10 bases between them. This CDR3 is CASSDDSLYGYTF. CDR3 DNA sequence: TGTGCCAGCAGTGACGACAGTCTTTATGGCTACACCTTC.

The table lists this clonotype with many counts. J is TRBJ1-1 and V is TRBV29-1, with 7 bases identical to TRBD1. Germline trimming cut 8 bases from V and 0 bases from J; bases unmatched to any gene: 9. The V gene's germline CDR1 is SQVTM and CDR2 ANQGSEA. The CDR3 covers 14 residues. The CDR3 DNA follows: TGCAGCACCCGACCGGACAGGATGAACACTGAAGCTTTCTTT. It yields the protein CSTRPDRMNTEAFF.

The chain employs TRBV19 and TRBJ2-7, with unresolved D. The CDR3 has 15 amino acids. Looked up from germline, CDR1 is LNHDA and CDR2 is SQIVND (reference sequence). Trimming pared 4 bases from V and 1 base from J, leaving 14 bases between. The CDR3 sequence is CASSTGGHGSYEQYF. The CDR3 DNA follows: TGTGCCAGTAGTACCGGTGGCCACGGTTCCTACGAGCAGTACTTC.

This clonotype was observed a single time. One end of the junction fails to match germline, which may point to a read error. V and J are TRBV7-8 and TRBJ1-5; D uncertain. Germline-derived CDR1 and CDR2 are SGHVS and FQNEAQ. This CDR3 has 13 amino acids. The CDR3 DNA sequence: TGTACCAGCAGCTTCGGCTACAATCAGCCCCAGCCTTTT. Protein product: CTSSFGYNQPQPF.

This sequence joins TRBV10-2 and TRBJ1-2; D gene uncertain. This CDR3 is built from 15 residues. Germline CDR1 WSHSY, CDR2 SAAADI. Deletions cut 5 bases from V and 2 bases from J, with 15 bases between. CDR3 loop: CASSYGPELNYGYTF. The DNA for the CDR3 is TGCGCCAGCAGTTACGGGCCAGAATTAAACTATGGCTACACCTTC.